This entry features one T cell receptor (beta chain) sequence. Its antigen is currently unknown. Only in-frame clones appear in the TCRdb table, and some are missing; sequencing was by immunoSEQ multiplex PCR. The table has roughly 21,000 clones, nearly 85% seen once. Germline loops: CDR1 SEHNR, CDR2 FQNEAQ (reference sequence). V lost 9 bases and J lost 3, with 14 bases in between. The CDR3 runs to 14 residues. The data were taken from a study of EBV T-cell therapy then PD-1 blockade in nasopharyngeal carcinoma. The treatment here: AdE1-LMPpoly-expanded autologous EBV-specific T-cell therapy followed by anti-PD-1 nivolumab.

Sequences were derived from CD8+ T cells from blood, sampled around day 58 from a patient whose treatment included autologous EBV-specific T cells and nivolumab. The chain combines TRBV7-9 with TRBJ2-2, with TRBD2 as a possible D gene (7 bases). The TCR sequence derives from a man in his forties with nasopharyngeal carcinoma. The CDR3 region is CARSSGGDTGELFF. CDR3 bases: TGTGCCAGGTCTTCGGGGGGCGACACCGGGGAGCTGTTTTTT.